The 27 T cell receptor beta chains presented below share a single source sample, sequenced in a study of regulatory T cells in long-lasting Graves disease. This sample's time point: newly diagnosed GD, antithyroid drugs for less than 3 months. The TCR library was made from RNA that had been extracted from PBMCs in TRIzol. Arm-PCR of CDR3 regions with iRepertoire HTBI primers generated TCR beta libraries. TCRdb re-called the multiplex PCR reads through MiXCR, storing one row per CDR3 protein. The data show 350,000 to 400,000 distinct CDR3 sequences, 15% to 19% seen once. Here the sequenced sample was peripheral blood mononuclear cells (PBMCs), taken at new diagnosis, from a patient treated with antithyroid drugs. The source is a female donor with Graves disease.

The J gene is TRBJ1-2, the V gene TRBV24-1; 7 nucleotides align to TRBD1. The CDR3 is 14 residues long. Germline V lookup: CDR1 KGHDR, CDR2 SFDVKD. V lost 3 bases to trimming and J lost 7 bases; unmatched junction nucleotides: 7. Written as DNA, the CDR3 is TGTGCCACCAGTGATCCCCTCCGGGACAGTGGCTACACCTTC. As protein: CATSDPLRDSGYTF.

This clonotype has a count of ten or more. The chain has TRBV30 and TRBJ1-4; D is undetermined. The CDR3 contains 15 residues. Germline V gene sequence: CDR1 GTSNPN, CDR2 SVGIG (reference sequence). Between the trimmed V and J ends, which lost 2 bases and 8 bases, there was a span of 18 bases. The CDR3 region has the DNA TGTGCCTGGAGTCTCCGCACGGCGGGAAAGGAAAAACTGTTTTTT. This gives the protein CAWSLRTAGKEKLFF. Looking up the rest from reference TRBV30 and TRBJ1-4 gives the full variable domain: SQTIHQWPATLVQPVGSPLSLECTVEGTSNPNLYWYRQAAGRGLQLLFYSVGIGQISSEVPQNLSASRPQDRQFILSSKKLLLSDSGFYLCAWSLRTAGKEKLFFGSGTQLSVL.

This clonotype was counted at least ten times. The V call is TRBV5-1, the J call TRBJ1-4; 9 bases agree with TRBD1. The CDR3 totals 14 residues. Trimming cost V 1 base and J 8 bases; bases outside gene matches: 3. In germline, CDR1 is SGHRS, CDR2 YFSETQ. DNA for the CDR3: TGCGCCAGCAGCTTGCCGGACAGGGGCGAAAAACTGTTTTTT. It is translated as CASSLPDRGEKLFF. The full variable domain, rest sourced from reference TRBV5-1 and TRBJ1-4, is KAGVTQTPRYLIKTRGQQVTLSCSPISGHRSVSWYQQTPGQGLQFLFEYFSETQRNKGNFPGRFSGRQFSNSRSEMNVSTLELGDSALYLCASSLPDRGEKLFFGSGTQLSVL.

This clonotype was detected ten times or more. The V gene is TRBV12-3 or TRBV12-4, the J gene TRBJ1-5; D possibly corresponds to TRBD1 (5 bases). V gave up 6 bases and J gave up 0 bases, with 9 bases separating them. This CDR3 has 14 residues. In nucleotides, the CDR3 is TGTGCCAGCAGGGGGACGGCTAGCAATCAGCCCCAGCATTTT. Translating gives CASRGTASNQPQHF.

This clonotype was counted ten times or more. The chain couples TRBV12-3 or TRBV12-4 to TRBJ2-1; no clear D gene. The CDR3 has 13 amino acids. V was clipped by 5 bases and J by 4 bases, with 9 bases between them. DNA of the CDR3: TGTGCCAGCAGTCCCCCGTGGTACAATGAGCAGTTCTTC. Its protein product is CASSPPWYNEQFF.

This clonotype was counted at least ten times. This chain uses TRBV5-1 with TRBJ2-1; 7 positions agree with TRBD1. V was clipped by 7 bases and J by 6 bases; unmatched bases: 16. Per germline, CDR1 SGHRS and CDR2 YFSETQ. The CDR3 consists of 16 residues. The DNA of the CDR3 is TGCGCCAGCGGCTCCATGACAGGGCACCCACCCAATGAGCAGTTCTTC. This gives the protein CASGSMTGHPPNEQFF.

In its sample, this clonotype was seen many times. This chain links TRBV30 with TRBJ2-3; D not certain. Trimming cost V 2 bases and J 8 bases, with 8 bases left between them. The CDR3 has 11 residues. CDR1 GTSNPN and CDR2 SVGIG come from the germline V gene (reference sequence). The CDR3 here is CAWSPSGTQYF. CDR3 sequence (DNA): TGTGCCTGGAGTCCTTCGGGTACGCAGTATTTT.

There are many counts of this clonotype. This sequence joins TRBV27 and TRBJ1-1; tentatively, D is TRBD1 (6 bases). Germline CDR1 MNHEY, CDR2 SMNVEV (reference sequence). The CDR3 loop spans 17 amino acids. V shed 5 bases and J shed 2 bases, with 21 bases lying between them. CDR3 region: CASSPIRPGGLNTEAFF. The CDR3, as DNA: TGTGCCAGCAGTCCCATCCGCCCCGGGGGGCTCAACACTGAAGCTTTCTTT.

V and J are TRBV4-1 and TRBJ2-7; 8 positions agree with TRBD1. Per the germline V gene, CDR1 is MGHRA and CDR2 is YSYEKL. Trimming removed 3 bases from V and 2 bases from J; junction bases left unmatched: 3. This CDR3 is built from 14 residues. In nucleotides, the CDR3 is TGCGCCAGCAGCCAGACAGGGGCTACCTACGAGCAGTACTTC. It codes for CASSQTGATYEQYF.

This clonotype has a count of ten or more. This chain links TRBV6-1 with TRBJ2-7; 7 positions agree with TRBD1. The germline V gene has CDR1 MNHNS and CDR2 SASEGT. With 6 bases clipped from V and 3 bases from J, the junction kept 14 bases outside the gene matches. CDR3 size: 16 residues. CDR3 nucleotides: TGTGCCAGCAGCGGGTCCGACAGGGTAGGACACTACGAGCAGTACTTC. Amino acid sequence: CASSGSDRVGHYEQYF.

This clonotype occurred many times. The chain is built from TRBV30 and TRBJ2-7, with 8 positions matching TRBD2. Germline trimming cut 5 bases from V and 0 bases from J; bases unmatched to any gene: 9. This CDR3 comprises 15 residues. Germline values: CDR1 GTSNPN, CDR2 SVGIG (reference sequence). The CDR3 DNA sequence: TGTGCCTGGGCACGATCTAGCGGGTTCTCCTACGAGCAGTACTTC. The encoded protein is CAWARSSGFSYEQYF.

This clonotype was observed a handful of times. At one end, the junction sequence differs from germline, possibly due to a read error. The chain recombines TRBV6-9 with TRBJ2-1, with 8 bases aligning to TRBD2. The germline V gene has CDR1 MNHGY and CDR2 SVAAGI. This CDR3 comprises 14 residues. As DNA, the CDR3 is TGCGCCAGCACGGGAAGCGGGAGTCTGCATGAGCAGTTCTTC. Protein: CASTGSGSLHEQFF.

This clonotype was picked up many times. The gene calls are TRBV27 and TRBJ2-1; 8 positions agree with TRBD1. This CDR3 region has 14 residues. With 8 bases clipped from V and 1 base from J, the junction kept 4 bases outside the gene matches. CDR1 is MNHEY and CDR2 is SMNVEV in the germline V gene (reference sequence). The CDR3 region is CASGDRGSYNEQFF. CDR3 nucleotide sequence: TGTGCCAGCGGAGACAGGGGTTCCTACAATGAGCAGTTCTTC.

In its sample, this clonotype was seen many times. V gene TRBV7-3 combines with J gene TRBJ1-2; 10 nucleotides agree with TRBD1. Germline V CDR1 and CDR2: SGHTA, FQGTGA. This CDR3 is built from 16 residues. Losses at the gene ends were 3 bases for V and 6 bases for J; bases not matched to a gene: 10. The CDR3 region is CASSFRDRGSGDGYTF. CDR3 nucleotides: TGTGCCAGCAGCTTCCGGGACAGGGGATCAGGAGATGGCTACACCTTC.

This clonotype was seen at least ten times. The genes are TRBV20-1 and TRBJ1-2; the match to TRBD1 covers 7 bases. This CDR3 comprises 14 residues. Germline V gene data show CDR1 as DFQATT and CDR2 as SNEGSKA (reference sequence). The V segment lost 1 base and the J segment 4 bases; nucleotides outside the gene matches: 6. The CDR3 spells CSARVTGVAYGYTF. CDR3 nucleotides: TGCAGTGCTAGAGTTACAGGGGTTGCCTATGGCTACACCTTC.

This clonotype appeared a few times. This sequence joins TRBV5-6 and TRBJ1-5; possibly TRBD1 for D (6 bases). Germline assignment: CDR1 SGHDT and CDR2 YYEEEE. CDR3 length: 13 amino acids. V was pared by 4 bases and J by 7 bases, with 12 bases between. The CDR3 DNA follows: TGTGCCAGCAGCCCAGGGGTTCGGCAGCCCCAGCATTTT. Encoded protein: CASSPGVRQPQHF.

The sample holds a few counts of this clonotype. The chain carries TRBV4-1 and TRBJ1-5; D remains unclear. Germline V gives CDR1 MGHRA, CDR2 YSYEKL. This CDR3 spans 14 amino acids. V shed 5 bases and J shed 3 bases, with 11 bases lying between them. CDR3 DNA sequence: TGCGCCAGCAGCAGTGAGGGAAACAATCAGCCCCAGCATTTT. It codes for CASSSEGNNQPQHF.

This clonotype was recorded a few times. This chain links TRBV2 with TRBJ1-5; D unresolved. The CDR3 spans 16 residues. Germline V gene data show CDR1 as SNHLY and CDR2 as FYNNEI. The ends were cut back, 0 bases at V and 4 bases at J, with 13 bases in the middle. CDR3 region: CASSEATRAVNQPQHF. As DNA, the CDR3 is TGTGCCAGCAGTGAAGCGACTCGGGCGGTTAATCAGCCCCAGCATTTT. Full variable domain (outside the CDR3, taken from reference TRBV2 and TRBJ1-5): EPEVTQTPSHQVTQMGQEVILRCVPISNHLYFYWYRQILGQKVEFLVSFYNNEISEKSEIFDDQFSVERPDGSNFTLKIRSTKLEDSAMYFCASSEATRAVNQPQHFGDGTRLSIL.

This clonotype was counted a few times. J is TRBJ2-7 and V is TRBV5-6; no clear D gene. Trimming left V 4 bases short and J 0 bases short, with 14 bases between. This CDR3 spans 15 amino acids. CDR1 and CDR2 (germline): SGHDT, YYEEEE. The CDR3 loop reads CASSPLDGTSYEQYF. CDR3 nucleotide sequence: TGTGCCAGCAGCCCATTGGACGGCACCTCCTACGAGCAGTACTTC.

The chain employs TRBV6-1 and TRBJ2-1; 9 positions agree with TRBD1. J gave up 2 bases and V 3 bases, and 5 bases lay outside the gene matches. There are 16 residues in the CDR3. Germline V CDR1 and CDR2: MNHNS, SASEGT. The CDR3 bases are TGTGCCAGCAGTGATTTAGGGACAGGGCCCTACAATGAGCAGTTCTTC. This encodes CASSDLGTGPYNEQFF.

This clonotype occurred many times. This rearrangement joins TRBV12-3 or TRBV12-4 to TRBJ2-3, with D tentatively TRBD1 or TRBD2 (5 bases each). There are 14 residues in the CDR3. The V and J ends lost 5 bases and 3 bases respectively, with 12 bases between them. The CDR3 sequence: CASSLRDGTDTQYF. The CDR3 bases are TGTGCCAGCAGTCTCCGGGACGGAACAGATACGCAGTATTTT.

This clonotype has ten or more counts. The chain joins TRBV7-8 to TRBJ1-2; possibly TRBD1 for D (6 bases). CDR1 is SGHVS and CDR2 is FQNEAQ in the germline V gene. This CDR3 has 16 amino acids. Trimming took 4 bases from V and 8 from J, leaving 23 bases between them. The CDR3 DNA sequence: TGTGCCAGCAGCTCGACTTTACAGGGATTATTGGGCGGCTACACCTTC. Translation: CASSSTLQGLLGGYTF.

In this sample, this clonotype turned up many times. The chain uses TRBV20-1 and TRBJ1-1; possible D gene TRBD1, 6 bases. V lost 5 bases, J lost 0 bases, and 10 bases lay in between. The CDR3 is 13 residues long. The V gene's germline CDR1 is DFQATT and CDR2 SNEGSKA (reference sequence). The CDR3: CSAVGQLNTEAFF. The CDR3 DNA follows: TGCAGTGCTGTTGGACAGCTGAACACTGAAGCTTTCTTT.

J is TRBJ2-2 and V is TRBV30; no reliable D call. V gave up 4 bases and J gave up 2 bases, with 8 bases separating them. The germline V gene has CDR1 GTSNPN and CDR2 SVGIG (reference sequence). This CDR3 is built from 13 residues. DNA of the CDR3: TGTGCCTGGACGGTCTACAACACCGGGGAGCTGTTTTTT. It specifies CAWTVYNTGELFF.

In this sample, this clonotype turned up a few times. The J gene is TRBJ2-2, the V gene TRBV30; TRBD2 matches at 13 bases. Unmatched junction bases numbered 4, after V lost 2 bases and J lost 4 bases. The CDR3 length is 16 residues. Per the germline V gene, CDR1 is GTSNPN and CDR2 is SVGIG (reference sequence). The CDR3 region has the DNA TGTGCCTGGAGTCCTCGGACTAGCGGGGGCACCGGGGAGCTGTTTTTT. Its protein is CAWSPRTSGGTGELFF.

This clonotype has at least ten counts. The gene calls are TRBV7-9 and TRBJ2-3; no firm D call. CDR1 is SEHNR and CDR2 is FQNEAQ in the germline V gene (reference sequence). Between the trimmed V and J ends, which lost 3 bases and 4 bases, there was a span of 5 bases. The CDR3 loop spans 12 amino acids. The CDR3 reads CASSLEPDTQYF. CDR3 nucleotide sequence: TGTGCCAGCAGCTTGGAACCAGATACGCAGTATTTT.

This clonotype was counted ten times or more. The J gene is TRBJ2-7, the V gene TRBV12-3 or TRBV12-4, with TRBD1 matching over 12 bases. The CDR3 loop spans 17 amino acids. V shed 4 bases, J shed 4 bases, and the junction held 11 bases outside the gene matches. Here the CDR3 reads CASSSIGTGGLRYEQYF. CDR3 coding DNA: TGTGCCAGCAGTTCAATCGGGACAGGGGGCTTGAGGTACGAGCAGTACTTC.